This TCR beta chain was identified in a study of blood T cell repertoires in COVID-19. Losses at the gene ends were 3 bases for V and 8 bases for J; bases not matched to a gene: 8. The CDR3 runs 15 residues. Germline CDR1 reads MGHRA; CDR2 reads YSYEKL. This clone was recorded only once. TCRdb's table, derived via immunoSEQ multiplex PCR, lists solely in-frame clones and lacks some. This repertoire shows 400,000 or so clones, 90% found once; its top ten account for less than 0.75%. The rearrangement joins TRBV4-1 to TRBJ1-5, with 9 bases matching TRBD1. The sample comprised PBMCs or T cells enriched from blood (not recorded which). This TCR came from a man aged 18 to 29 who had recovered from COVID-19. CDR3 coding DNA: TGCGCCAGCAGCCATGGGACAGGGAGGGAAGAGCCCCAGCATTTT. It is translated as CASSHGTGREEPQHF.